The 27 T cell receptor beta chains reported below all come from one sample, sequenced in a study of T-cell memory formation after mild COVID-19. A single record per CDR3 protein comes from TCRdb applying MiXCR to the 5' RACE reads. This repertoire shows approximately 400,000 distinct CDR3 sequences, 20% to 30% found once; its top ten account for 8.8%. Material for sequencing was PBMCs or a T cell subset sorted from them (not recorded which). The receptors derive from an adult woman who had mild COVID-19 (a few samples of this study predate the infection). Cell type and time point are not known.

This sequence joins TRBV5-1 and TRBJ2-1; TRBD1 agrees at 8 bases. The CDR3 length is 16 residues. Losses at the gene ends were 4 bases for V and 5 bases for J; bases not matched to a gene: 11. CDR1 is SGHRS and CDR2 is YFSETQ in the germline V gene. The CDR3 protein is CASSDQLGTGNNEQFF. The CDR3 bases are TGCGCCAGCAGCGACCAACTCGGGACAGGTAACAATGAGCAGTTCTTC.

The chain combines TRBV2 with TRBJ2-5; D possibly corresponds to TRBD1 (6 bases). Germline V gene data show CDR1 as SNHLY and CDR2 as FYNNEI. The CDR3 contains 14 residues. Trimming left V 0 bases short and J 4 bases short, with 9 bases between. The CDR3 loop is CASSEAGAVETQYF. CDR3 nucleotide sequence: TGTGCCAGCAGTGAAGCGGGGGCAGTAGAGACCCAGTACTTC.

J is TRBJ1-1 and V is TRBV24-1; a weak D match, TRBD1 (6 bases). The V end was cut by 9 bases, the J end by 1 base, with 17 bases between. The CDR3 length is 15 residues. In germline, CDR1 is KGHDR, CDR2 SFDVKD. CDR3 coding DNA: TGTGCCACCCGGGCCTCAGACAGGCCGAACACTGAAGCTTTCTTT. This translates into CATRASDRPNTEAFF.

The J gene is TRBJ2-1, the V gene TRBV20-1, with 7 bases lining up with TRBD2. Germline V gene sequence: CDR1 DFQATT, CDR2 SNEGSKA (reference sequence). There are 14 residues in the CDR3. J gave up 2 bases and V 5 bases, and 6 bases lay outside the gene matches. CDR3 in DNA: TGCAGTGCTCCCTCAGCGGGGCCCTACAATGAGCAGTTCTTC. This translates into CSAPSAGPYNEQFF.

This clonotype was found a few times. CDR3 coding DNA: TGTGCCAGCAGTTTAGGGGGTGTTGAGAGCTCCTACAATGAGCAGTTCTTC. This gives the protein CASSLGGVESSYNEQFF. V is TRBV12-3 or TRBV12-4 and J is TRBJ2-1; D call uncertain. The CDR3 is 17 amino acids. The germline V and J ends were trimmed by 1 base and 0 bases, with 13 bases remaining between them.

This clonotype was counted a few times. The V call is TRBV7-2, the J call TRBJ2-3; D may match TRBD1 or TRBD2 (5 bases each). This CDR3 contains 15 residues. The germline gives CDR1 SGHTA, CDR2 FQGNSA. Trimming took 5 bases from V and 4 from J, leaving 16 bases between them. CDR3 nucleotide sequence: TGTGCCAGCAGCCCCCCGGGGAAGGGGCCAGATACGCAGTATTTT. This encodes CASSPPGKGPDTQYF.

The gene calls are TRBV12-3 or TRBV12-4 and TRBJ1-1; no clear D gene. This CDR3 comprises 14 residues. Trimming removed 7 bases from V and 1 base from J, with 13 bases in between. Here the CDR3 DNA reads TGTGCCAGCACCCTGGGGTTGAGGAACACTGAAGCTTTCTTT. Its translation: CASTLGLRNTEAFF.

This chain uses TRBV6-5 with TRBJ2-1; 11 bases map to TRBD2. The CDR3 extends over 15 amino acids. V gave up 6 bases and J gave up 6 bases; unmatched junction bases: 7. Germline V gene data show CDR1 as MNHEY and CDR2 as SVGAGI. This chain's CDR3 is CASRSTSGTFNEQFF. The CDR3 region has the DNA TGTGCCAGCAGATCGACTAGCGGGACTTTCAATGAGCAGTTCTTC.

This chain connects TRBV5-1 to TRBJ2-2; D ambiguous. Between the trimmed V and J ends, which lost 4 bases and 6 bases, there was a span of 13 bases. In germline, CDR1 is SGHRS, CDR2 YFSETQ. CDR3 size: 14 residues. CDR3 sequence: CASSRVPGAGELFF. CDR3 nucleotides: TGCGCCAGCAGCAGAGTACCGGGCGCCGGGGAGCTGTTTTTT.

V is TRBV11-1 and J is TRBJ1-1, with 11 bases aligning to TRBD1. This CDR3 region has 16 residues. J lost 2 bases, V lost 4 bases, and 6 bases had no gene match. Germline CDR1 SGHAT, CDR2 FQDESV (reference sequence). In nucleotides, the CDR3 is TGTGCCAGCAGCTCCCGGGACAGGGGGAAAAACACTGAAGCTTTCTTT. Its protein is CASSSRDRGKNTEAFF.

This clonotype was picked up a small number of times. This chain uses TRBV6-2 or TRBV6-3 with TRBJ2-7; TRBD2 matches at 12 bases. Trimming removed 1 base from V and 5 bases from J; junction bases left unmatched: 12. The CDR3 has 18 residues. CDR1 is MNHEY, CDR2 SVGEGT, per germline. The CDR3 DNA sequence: TGTGCCAGCAGTTACTTGGACCGACTAGCGGGGGTCTTCAACGAGCAGTACTTC. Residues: CASSYLDRLAGVFNEQYF.

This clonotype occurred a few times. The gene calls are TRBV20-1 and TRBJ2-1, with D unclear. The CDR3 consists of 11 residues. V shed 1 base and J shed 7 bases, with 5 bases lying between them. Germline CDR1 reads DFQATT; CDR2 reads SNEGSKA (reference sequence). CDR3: CSARAGNEQFF. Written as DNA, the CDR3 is TGCAGTGCTAGAGCCGGTAATGAGCAGTTCTTC.

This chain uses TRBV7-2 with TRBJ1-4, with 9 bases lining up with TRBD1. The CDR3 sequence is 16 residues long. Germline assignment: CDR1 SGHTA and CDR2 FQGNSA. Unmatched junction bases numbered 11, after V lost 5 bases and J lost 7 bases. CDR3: CASSPDQGQGREKLFF. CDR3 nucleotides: TGTGCCAGCAGCCCGGACCAGGGACAGGGTCGTGAAAAACTGTTTTTT.

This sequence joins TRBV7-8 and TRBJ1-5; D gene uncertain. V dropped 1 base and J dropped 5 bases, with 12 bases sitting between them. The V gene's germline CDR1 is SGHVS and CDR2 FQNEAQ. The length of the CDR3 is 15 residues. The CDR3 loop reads CASSLGGFGDQPQHF. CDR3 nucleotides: TGTGCCAGCAGCTTAGGAGGGTTCGGGGATCAGCCCCAGCATTTT.

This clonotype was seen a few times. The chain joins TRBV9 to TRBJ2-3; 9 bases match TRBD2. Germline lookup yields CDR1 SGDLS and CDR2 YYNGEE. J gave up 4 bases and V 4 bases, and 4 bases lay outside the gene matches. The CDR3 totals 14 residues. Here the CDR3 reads CASSISGGADTQYF. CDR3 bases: TGTGCCAGCAGCATTAGCGGGGGTGCAGATACGCAGTATTTT.

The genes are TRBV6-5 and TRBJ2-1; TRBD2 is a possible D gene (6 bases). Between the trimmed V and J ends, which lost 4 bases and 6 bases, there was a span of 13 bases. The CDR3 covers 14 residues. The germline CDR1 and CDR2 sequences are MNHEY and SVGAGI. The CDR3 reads CASSSGLASNEQFF. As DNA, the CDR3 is TGTGCCAGCAGTTCCGGGCTAGCGAGCAATGAGCAGTTCTTC.

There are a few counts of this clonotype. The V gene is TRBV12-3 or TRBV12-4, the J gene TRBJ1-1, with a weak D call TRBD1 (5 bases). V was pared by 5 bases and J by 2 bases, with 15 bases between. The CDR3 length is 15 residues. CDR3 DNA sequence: TGTGCCAGCAGTGCGGGACCCACCTTAAACACTGAAGCTTTCTTT. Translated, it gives CASSAGPTLNTEAFF.

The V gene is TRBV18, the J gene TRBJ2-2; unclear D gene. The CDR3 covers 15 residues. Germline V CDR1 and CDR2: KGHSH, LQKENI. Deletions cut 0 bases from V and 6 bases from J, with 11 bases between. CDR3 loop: CASSPPPSWAGELFF. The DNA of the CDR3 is TGTGCCAGCTCACCACCCCCCTCCTGGGCCGGGGAGCTGTTTTTT.

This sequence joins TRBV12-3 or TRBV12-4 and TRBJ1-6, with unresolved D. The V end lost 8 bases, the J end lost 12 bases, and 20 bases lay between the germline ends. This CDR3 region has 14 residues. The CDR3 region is CASYNDSSEKPLHF. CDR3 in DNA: TGTGCCAGCTATAATGATTCTTCGGAGAAACCCCTCCACTTT.

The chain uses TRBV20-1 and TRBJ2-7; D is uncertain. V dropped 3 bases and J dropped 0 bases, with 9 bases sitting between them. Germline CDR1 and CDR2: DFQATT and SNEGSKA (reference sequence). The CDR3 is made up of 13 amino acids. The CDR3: CSARGLRSYEQYF. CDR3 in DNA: TGCAGTGCTAGGGGCCTGCGCTCCTACGAGCAGTACTTC.

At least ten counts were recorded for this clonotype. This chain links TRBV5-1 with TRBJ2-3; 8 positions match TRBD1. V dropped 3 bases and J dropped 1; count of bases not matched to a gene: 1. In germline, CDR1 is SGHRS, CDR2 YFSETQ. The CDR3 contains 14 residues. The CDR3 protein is CASSSGGGTDTQYF. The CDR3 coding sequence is TGCGCCAGCAGCTCAGGGGGCGGCACAGATACGCAGTATTTT.

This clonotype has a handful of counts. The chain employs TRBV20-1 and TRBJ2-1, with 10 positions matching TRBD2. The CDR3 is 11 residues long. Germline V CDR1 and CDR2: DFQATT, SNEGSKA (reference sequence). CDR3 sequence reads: CSGLADNEQFF. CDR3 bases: TGCAGCGGACTAGCGGATAATGAGCAGTTCTTC.

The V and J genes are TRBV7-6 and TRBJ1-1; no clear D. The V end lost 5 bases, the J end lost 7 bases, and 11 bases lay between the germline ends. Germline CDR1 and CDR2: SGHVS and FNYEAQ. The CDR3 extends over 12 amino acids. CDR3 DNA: TGTGCCAGCAGCGGTACTGGGGTTGAAGCTTTCTTT. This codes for CASSGTGVEAFF.

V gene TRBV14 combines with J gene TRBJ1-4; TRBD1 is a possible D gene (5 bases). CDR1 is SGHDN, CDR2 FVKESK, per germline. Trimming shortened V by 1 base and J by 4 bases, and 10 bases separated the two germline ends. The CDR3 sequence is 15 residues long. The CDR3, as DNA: TGTGCCAGCAGCCAAGCAAGGGGATTTAATGAAAAACTGTTTTTT. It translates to CASSQARGFNEKLFF.

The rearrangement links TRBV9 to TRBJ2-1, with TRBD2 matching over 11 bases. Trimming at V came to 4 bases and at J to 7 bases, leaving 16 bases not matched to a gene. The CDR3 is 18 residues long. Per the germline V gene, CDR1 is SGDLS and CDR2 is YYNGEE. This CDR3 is CASSPRPTLAGGYNEQFF. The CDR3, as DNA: TGTGCCAGCAGCCCAAGGCCCACCCTAGCGGGAGGATATAATGAGCAGTTCTTC.

Here the CDR3 reads CASSPGLAGGHYNEQFF. The CDR3 DNA reads as TGTGCCAGCAGCCCGGGACTAGCGGGAGGGCACTACAATGAGCAGTTCTTC. The J gene is TRBJ2-1, the V gene TRBV7-9, with 16 bases matching TRBD2. The V gene end was trimmed by 5 bases and the J gene end by 3 bases; junction bases not matched to a gene: 4. Germline-derived CDR1 and CDR2 are SEHNR and FQNEAQ (reference sequence). This CDR3 contains 17 residues.

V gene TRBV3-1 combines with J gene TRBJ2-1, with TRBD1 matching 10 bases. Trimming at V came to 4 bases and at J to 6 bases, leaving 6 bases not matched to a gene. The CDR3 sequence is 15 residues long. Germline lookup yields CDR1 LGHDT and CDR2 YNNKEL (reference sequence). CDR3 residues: CASSRGGDRGNEQFF. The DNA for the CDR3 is TGTGCCAGCAGCCGAGGGGGGGACAGGGGCAATGAGCAGTTCTTC.